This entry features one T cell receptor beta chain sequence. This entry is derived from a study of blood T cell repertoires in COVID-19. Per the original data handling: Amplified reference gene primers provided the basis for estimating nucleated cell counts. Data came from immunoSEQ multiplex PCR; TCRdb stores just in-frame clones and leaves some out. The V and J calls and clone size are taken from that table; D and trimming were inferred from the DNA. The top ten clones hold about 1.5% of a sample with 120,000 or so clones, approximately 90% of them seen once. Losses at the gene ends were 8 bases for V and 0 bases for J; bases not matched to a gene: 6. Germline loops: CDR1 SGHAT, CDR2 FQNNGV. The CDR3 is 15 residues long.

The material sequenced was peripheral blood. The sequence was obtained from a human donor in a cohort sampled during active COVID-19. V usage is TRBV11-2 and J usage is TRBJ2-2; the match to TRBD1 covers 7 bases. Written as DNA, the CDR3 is TGTGCCAGCGTAACGACAGGGCCGAACACCGGGGAGCTGTTTTTT. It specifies CASVTTGPNTGELFF. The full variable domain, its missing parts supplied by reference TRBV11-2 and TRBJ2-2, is EAGVAQSPRYKIIEKRQSVAFWCNPISGHATLYWYQQILGQGPKLLIQFQNNGVVDDSQLPKDRFSAERLKGVDSTLKIQPAKLEDSAVYLCASVTTGPNTGELFFGEGSRLTVL.